The present T cell receptor beta chain was sequenced within a study of T cell responses to AZD1222 COVID-19 vaccine. Trimming removed 3 bases from V and 6 bases from J, with 10 bases in between. The CDR3 spans 13 residues. The V gene's germline CDR1 is LGHDT and CDR2 YNNKEL (reference sequence). Assay: immunoSEQ multiplex PCR; the TCRdb copy retains only in-frame clones and omits some. Altogether about 180,000 clones are present, 85% to 90% being singletons, with the ten largest covering about 4.3%. This rearrangement joins TRBV3-1 (or the pseudogene TRBV3-2) to TRBJ2-3; unclear D gene. This clonotype was obtained from an adult who received the MenACWY meningococcal vaccine as a control. Sequencing used peripheral blood, obtained 28 days after the second dose of the MenACWY control vaccine. Written as DNA, the CDR3 is TGTGCCAGCAGCCAGGAACCGATTGATACGCAGTATTTT. Its protein is CASSQEPIDTQYF.